This T cell receptor (beta chain) was captured in a study of shared clonotypes between healthy human individuals. Study-wide findings and caveats: Enrolling few donors narrowed the genetic and exposure-history diversity that was represented.

Sequencing was performed with immunoSEQ multiplex PCR; in TCRdb, only in-frame clones are kept and a portion is missing. The sample comprises about half a million clones, around 80% of which are singletons, and about 12% rests with the top ten. For this clone: Its specificity is unknown.

The TCR was taken from a woman in her 40s in good health. Some clones in this sample may be carry-over from other donors' samples. Sample: PBMCs.

The CDR3 sequence: CASHRGFSEAFF. The CDR3, as DNA: TGTGCCAGCCACCGGGGTTTCTCTGAAGCTTTCTTT. The chain joins TRBV7-9 to TRBJ1-1, with no clear D. V gave up 8 bases and J gave up 6 bases, with 13 bases separating them. The length of the CDR3 is 12 residues. Germline values: CDR1 SEHNR, CDR2 FQNEAQ (reference sequence).